One and the same sample provided the 31 T cell receptor beta chains below, sequenced in a study of STAT5B mutations in CD4+ large granular lymphocyte leukemia. Repertoires were generated with immunoSEQ multiplex PCR, while TCRdb's copy carries only in-frame clones and drops some. The sample consists of tens of thousands of clones, approximately 74% of them appearing once. Sequencing was carried out using CD4+ T cells from blood buffy coats. These receptors originate from a human donor in good health.

This clone was picked up a small number of times. The V and J genes are TRBV7-2 and TRBJ1-1; 7 nucleotides agree with TRBD1. Trimming removed 1 base from V and 13 bases from J; junction bases left unmatched: 9. Germline V lookup: CDR1 SGHTA, CDR2 FQGNSA. This CDR3 has 13 amino acids. This CDR3 reads CASSLGGSGGVFF. CDR3 DNA sequence: TGTGCCAGCAGCTTAGGAGGGTCAGGGGGGGTTTTCTTT. Variable domain in full (rest from reference TRBV7-2 and TRBJ1-1): GAGVSQSPSNKVTEKGKDVELRCDPISGHTALYWYRQSLGQGLEFLIYFQGNSAPDKSGLPSDRFSAERTGGSVSTLTIQRTQQEDSAVYLCASSLGGSGGVFFGQGTRLTVV.

The V call is TRBV18, the J call TRBJ2-7, with D maybe TRBD1 (6 bases). Germline V gene lookup returns CDR1 KGHSH and CDR2 LQKENI. V lost 4 bases, J lost 5 bases, and 9 bases lay in between. The CDR3 has 12 residues. CDR3 region: CASSLQGHEQYV. In nucleotides, the CDR3 is TGTGCCAGCTCACTACAGGGACACGAGCAGTACGTC.

The chain is built from TRBV6-5 and TRBJ2-5; 7 bases are a match to TRBD2. The CDR3 extends over 13 amino acids. With V trimmed by 10 bases and J by 5 bases, 10 bases remained unmatched. The germline V gene has CDR1 MNHEY and CDR2 SVGAGI. The CDR3 nucleotides are TGTGCCACCAGGGCGGGAGCAGGGGAGACCCAGTACTTC. Translation: CATRAGAGETQYF.

The V call is TRBV2, the J call TRBJ1-3; a weak D match, TRBD1 (5 bases). Germline V CDR1 and CDR2: SNHLY, FYNNEI. The CDR3 has 15 residues. V gave up 6 bases and J gave up 2 bases, with 14 bases separating them. The CDR3 DNA follows: TGTGCCAGCAGCCAGGCCGGGGGACCTGGAAACACCATATATTTT. As protein: CASSQAGGPGNTIYF.

Details on this clone: Other DNA sequences in the same sample also yield this CDR3. The V gene is TRBV5-1, the J gene TRBJ2-1, with D uncertain. V dropped 0 bases and J dropped 0 bases, with 7 bases sitting between them. CDR3 length: 15 residues. Germline assignment: CDR1 SGHRS and CDR2 YFSETQ. CDR3 DNA sequence: TGCGCCAGCAGCTTGGACGGTAGCTCCTACAATGAGCAGTTCTTC. Translated, it gives CASSLDGSSYNEQFF.

The chain combines TRBV10-3 with TRBJ2-5, with TRBD1 matching 7 bases. The end of the DNA aligns better with TRBJ2-7, so the J call may be wrong. Germline V CDR1 and CDR2: ENHRY, SYGVKD. This CDR3 region has 15 residues. The CDR3, as DNA: TGTGCCATCAGACCCGGGACAGCAGGGTCCTACGAGCAGTACTTC. This gives the protein CAIRPGTAGSYEQYF.

The chain carries TRBV28 and TRBJ1-1; possible D gene TRBD1, 6 bases. Trimming shortened V by 6 bases and J by 0 bases, and 14 bases separated the two germline ends. Per germline, CDR1 MDHEN and CDR2 SYDVKM. This CDR3 has 15 amino acids. The CDR3 DNA follows: TGTGCCAGCAGCCCCACGGACAGATTGAACACTGAAGCTTTCTTT. Protein product: CASSPTDRLNTEAFF.

The chain combines TRBV9 with TRBJ2-1, with 9 bases that match TRBD2. Germline CDR1 reads SGDLS; CDR2 reads YYNGEE. Germline trimming cut 4 bases from V and 9 bases from J; bases unmatched to any gene: 8. This CDR3 comprises 14 residues. The CDR3 sequence: CASSPLAGEAEQFF. CDR3 DNA: TGTGCCAGCAGCCCCTTAGCGGGAGAGGCTGAGCAGTTCTTC.

This chain links TRBV30 with TRBJ2-6; D gene uncertain. From germline, CDR1 is GTSNPN and CDR2 SVGIG (reference sequence). The germline V and J ends were trimmed by 3 bases and 4 bases, with 16 bases remaining between them. CDR3 length: 16 amino acids. The CDR3 nucleotides read TGTGCCTGGAGATTTAACGGAGCCAACGGGGCCAACGTCCTGACTTTC. Translated, it gives CAWRFNGANGANVLTF. The variable domain in full, with the rest retrieved from reference TRBV30 and TRBJ2-6, is SQTIHQWPATLVQPVGSPLSLECTVEGTSNPNLYWYRQAAGRGLQLLFYSVGIGQISSEVPQNLSASRPQDRQFILSSKKLLLSDSGFYLCAWRFNGANGANVLTFGAGSRLTVL.

V gene TRBV19 combines with J gene TRBJ2-5, with no clear D. The CDR3 covers 12 residues. Trimming took off 9 bases at V and 4 bases at J, with 12 bases between the two ends. Germline CDR1 is LNHDA and CDR2 is SQIVND (reference sequence). The CDR3 coding sequence is TGTGCCAGCTCTTACAGATCAGAGACCCAGTACTTC. Amino acids: CASSYRSETQYF.

In its sample, this clone was seen once. V gene TRBV6-5 combines with J gene TRBJ1-5; D is uncertain. Germline values: CDR1 MNHEY, CDR2 SVGAGI. Trimming cost V 6 bases and J 0 bases, with 9 bases left between them. This CDR3 spans 14 amino acids. The chain's CDR3 is CASRAGFSNQPQHF. The CDR3 bases are TGTGCCAGCAGGGCTGGGTTTAGCAATCAGCCCCAGCATTTT.

This sequence joins TRBV19 and TRBJ1-1, with TRBD1 matching over 7 bases. Per germline, CDR1 LNHDA and CDR2 SQIVND (reference sequence). The V and J ends lost 6 bases and 0 bases, in that order; junction bases with no gene match: 4. The CDR3 runs 14 residues. The CDR3 protein is CASRQGRVNTEAFF. As DNA, the CDR3 is TGTGCCAGTAGACAGGGGAGGGTGAACACTGAAGCTTTCTTT.

The rearrangement links TRBV7-9 to TRBJ2-1; 7 bases match TRBD1. The CDR3 length is 16 residues. V shed 5 bases, J shed 7 bases, and the junction held 14 bases outside the gene matches. In germline, CDR1 is SEHNR, CDR2 FQNEAQ (reference sequence). The CDR3: CASSPPGQVSINEQFF. The DNA for the CDR3 is TGTGCCAGCAGCCCCCCCGGACAGGTATCTATTAATGAGCAGTTCTTC. The whole variable domain, remainder taken from reference TRBV7-9 and TRBJ2-1, is DTGVSQNPRHKITKRGQNVTFRCDPISEHNRLYWYRQTLGQGPEFLTYFQNEAQLEKSRLLSDRFSAERPKGSFSTLEIQRTEQGDSAMYLCASSPPGQVSINEQFFGPGTRLTVL.

The V call is TRBV5-1, the J call TRBJ2-5, with D maybe TRBD2 (6 bases). V lost 6 bases, J lost 2 bases, and 17 bases lay in between. The CDR3 is 15 residues long. The germline CDR1 and CDR2 sequences are SGHRS and YFSETQ. As DNA, the CDR3 is TGCGCCAGCATGTGGAGGGCAGCTTATCAAGAGACCCAGTACTTC. Translated: CASMWRAAYQETQYF.

The chain is built from TRBV28 and TRBJ2-2; 8 bases map to TRBD2. The V gene's germline CDR1 is MDHEN and CDR2 SYDVKM. The CDR3 runs 14 residues. Trimming took 7 bases from V and 5 from J; bases not matched to a gene: 6. CDR3 nucleotides: TGTGCCAGCATCGTCGGGGGGGGTACCGGGGAGCTGTTTTTT. Translated, it gives CASIVGGGTGELFF.

The chain carries TRBV19 and TRBJ1-1; maybe TRBD1 (6 bases). The CDR3 has 14 residues. V lost 6 bases and J 3 bases, leaving 14 bases between the germline ends. In germline, CDR1 is LNHDA, CDR2 SQIVND (reference sequence). The DNA for the CDR3 is TGTGCCAGTAGCCGGACAGTTCGGGACACTGAAGCTTTCTTT. Translating it yields CASSRTVRDTEAFF.

The chain combines TRBV7-2 with TRBJ2-5; 10 nucleotides agree with TRBD1. Germline trimming cut 5 bases from V and 5 bases from J; bases unmatched to any gene: 2. The CDR3 is made up of 13 amino acids. CDR1 SGHTA and CDR2 FQGNSA come from the germline V gene. The chain's CDR3 is CASSRQGAETQYF. CDR3 nucleotide sequence: TGTGCCAGCAGCCGACAGGGGGCGGAGACCCAGTACTTC. Together with reference TRBV7-2 and TRBJ2-5, the CDR3 gives the full variable domain: GAGVSQSPSNKVTEKGKDVELRCDPISGHTALYWYRQSLGQGLEFLIYFQGNSAPDKSGLPSDRFSAERTGGSVSTLTIQRTQQEDSAVYLCASSRQGAETQYFGPGTRLLVL.

The rearrangement joins TRBV28 to TRBJ2-1, with unresolved D. V was shortened by 7 bases and J by 8 bases, with 9 bases between the two germline ends. Germline assignment: CDR1 MDHEN and CDR2 SYDVKM. The CDR3 runs to 11 residues. Here the CDR3 reads CASTRYHEQFF. DNA for the CDR3: TGTGCCAGCACACGGTATCATGAGCAGTTCTTC.

This clone appeared a single time. This sequence joins TRBV27 and TRBJ2-4; no reliable D call. V was pared by 8 bases and J by 7 bases, with 18 bases between. The CDR3 is 14 amino acids. Looked up from germline, CDR1 is MNHEY and CDR2 is SMNVEV (reference sequence). CDR3 bases: TGTGCCAGCGCCACCGGCCCTGTAAGGAACATTCAGTACTTC. Translating gives CASATGPVRNIQYF.

V usage is TRBV10-2 and J usage is TRBJ1-3; maybe TRBD1 (5 bases). Looked up from germline, CDR1 is WSHSY and CDR2 is SAAADI. The CDR3 spans 15 residues. Trimming shortened V by 6 bases and J by 4 bases, and 16 bases separated the two germline ends. Here the CDR3 DNA reads TGCGCCAGCAGCGGGACTGTGGGCCAGGGAAACACCATATATTTT. Translating gives CASSGTVGQGNTIYF.

V usage is TRBV7-2 and J usage is TRBJ2-1, with D possibly TRBD2 on 5 matching bases. The CDR3 is made up of 15 amino acids. In germline, CDR1 is SGHTA, CDR2 FQGNSA. Trimming took 8 bases from V and 0 from J, leaving 14 bases between them. In nucleotides, the CDR3 is TGTGCCAGCCCCGTTCCGGGGAGCTCCTACAATGAGCAGTTCTTC. Translation: CASPVPGSSYNEQFF.

This clone has a handful of counts. CDR3 sequence (DNA): TGTGCCAGCAGCTTACCTACAGGACAGGTTGAAGCTTTCTTT. The encoded protein is CASSLPTGQVEAFF. The chain carries TRBV11-3 and TRBJ1-1; 7 nucleotides align to TRBD1. Germline CDR1 SGHNT, CDR2 YENEEA. Unmatched junction bases numbered 7, after V lost 2 bases and J lost 7 bases. This CDR3 region has 14 residues. Using reference TRBV11-3 and TRBJ1-1 for the parts outside the CDR3, the full variable domain is EAGVVQSPRYKIIEKKQPVAFWCNPISGHNTLYWYLQNLGQGPELLIRYENEEAVDDSQLPKDRFSAERLKGVDSTLKIQPAELGDSAVYLCASSLPTGQVEAFFGQGTRLTVV.

This clone was counted a single time. V is TRBV19 and J is TRBJ1-5; TRBD1 agrees at 7 bases. V shed 8 bases, J shed 7 bases, and the junction held 8 bases outside the gene matches. There are 13 residues in the CDR3. The germline V gene has CDR1 LNHDA and CDR2 SQIVND (reference sequence). CDR3 protein: CASSGGGGQPQHF. The DNA for the CDR3 is TGTGCCAGTTCAGGGGGAGGAGGGCAGCCCCAGCATTTT. The full variable domain, its missing parts supplied by reference TRBV19 and TRBJ1-5, is DGGITQSPKYLFRKEGQNVTLSCEQNLNHDAMYWYRQDPGQGLRLIYYSQIVNDFQKGDIAEGYSVSREKKESFPLTVTSAQKNPTAFYLCASSGGGGQPQHFGDGTRLSIL.

The chain employs TRBV5-1 and TRBJ2-3; unclear D gene. Germline assignment: CDR1 SGHRS and CDR2 YFSETQ. The CDR3 has 12 amino acids. Trimming pared 0 bases from V and 3 bases from J, leaving 2 bases between. The chain's CDR3 is CASSLATDTQYF. For the CDR3, the DNA is TGCGCCAGCAGCTTGGCAACAGATACGCAGTATTTT.

The chain employs TRBV11-3 and TRBJ2-3, with 7 bases lining up with TRBD1. Germline lookup yields CDR1 SGHNT and CDR2 YENEEA. V shed 4 bases, J shed 1 base, and the junction held 5 bases outside the gene matches. The CDR3 is made up of 15 amino acids. CDR3 sequence: CASSSYTGGTDTQYF. CDR3 DNA: TGTGCCAGCAGCTCCTATACAGGGGGCACAGATACGCAGTATTTT.

The chain employs TRBV18 and TRBJ1-2; D possibly corresponds to TRBD1 (6 bases). The CDR3 consists of 16 residues. Trimming removed 3 bases at V and 4 bases at J, with 18 bases between. Germline loops: CDR1 KGHSH, CDR2 LQKENI. Written as DNA, the CDR3 is TGTGCCAGCTCACCGAGTAACGGGGCAGGGGTCTATGGCTACACCTTC. It encodes CASSPSNGAGVYGYTF. Based on the CDR3 plus reference TRBV18 and TRBJ1-2, the full variable domain is NAGVMQNPRHLVRRRGQEARLRCSPMKGHSHVYWYRQLPEEGLKFMVYLQKENIIDESGMPKERFSAEFPKEGPSILRIQQVVRGDSAAYFCASSPSNGAGVYGYTFGSGTRLTVV.

The chain joins TRBV15 to TRBJ1-1, with TRBD1 matching 7 bases. The CDR3 totals 15 residues. V was pared by 2 bases and J by 1 base, with 4 bases of the junction left unmatched. Germline loops: CDR1 LNHNV, CDR2 YYDKDF (reference sequence). CDR3 sequence reads: CATSRSGQANTEAFF. The CDR3 nucleotides read TGTGCCACCAGCAGATCCGGACAGGCGAACACTGAAGCTTTCTTT.

This chain connects TRBV2 to TRBJ2-7; D remains unclear. CDR3 length: 13 amino acids. Germline V gene data show CDR1 as SNHLY and CDR2 as FYNNEI. Trimming removed 2 bases from V and 2 bases from J, with 7 bases in between. The CDR3 sequence: CASSEPDPYEQYF. CDR3 DNA sequence: TGTGCCAGCAGTGAACCGGATCCCTACGAGCAGTACTTC.

The chain combines TRBV11-2 with TRBJ1-1; D remains unclear. The CDR3 loop spans 12 amino acids. CDR1 and CDR2 from the germline V gene are SGHAT and FQNNGV. Trimming pared 3 bases from V and 2 bases from J, leaving 4 bases between. The CDR3 region has the DNA TGTGCCAGCAGCTTCAGTAACACTGAAGCTTTCTTT. Encoded protein: CASSFSNTEAFF.

This sequence joins TRBV7-2 and TRBJ1-1; no reliable D call. This CDR3 region has 13 residues. Germline CDR1 SGHTA, CDR2 FQGNSA. Trimming shortened V by 1 base and J by 0 bases, and 3 bases separated the two germline ends. CDR3 sequence: CASSLVVNTEAFF. Here the CDR3 DNA reads TGTGCCAGCAGCTTAGTCGTGAACACTGAAGCTTTCTTT. The full variable domain, completed using reference TRBV7-2 and TRBJ1-1, is GAGVSQSPSNKVTEKGKDVELRCDPISGHTALYWYRQSLGQGLEFLIYFQGNSAPDKSGLPSDRFSAERTGGSVSTLTIQRTQQEDSAVYLCASSLVVNTEAFFGQGTRLTVV.

The chain uses TRBV19 and TRBJ1-2; 10 positions agree with TRBD1. V lost 7 bases to trimming and J lost 4 bases; unmatched junction nucleotides: 6. The CDR3 has 14 amino acids. CDR1 and CDR2 (germline): LNHDA, SQIVND (reference sequence). The CDR3 coding sequence is TGTGCCAGTACCGAGACAGGGGGCCGCTATGGCTACACCTTC. It translates to CASTETGGRYGYTF.